The clone carrying this T cell receptor beta chain occurred a few times. The antigen is undetermined. With V trimmed by 5 bases and J by 3 bases, 6 bases remained unmatched. Germline CDR1 is ENHRY and CDR2 is SYGVKD. There are 15 residues in the CDR3. Criteria for exclusion of patients were uncontrolled infection, other autoimmune disease, pregnancy or lactation. TCR beta CDR3 regions were amplified from RNA transcripts. HTBI primers drove first-round RT-PCR of the TCR CDR3. TCRdb processed the multiplex PCR reads anew with MiXCR; each CDR3 protein has one entry. The table records 500,000 to 650,000 distinct CDR3 sequences, over 45% of them present only once. These data belong to a study of T cells in Graves' hyperthyroidism and ophthalmopathy. Study-wide results and limits: Researchers found most expanded thyroid clonotypes above 0.001 in blood as well. A model of 13 V-J features distinguished ophthalmopathy from stable hyperthyroidism. Ophthalmopathy was model-predicted a median roughly 6.3 months pre-onset.

This receptor was taken from an adult woman with Graves' disease, either hyperthyroidism or ophthalmopathy (not recorded which). Sequenced sample: peripheral blood or thyroid tissue (not recorded which). The J gene is TRBJ1-4, the V gene TRBV10-3, with 7 bases matching TRBD1. CDR3 amino acids: CAISTTGQPNEKLFF. The CDR3 DNA reads as TGTGCCATCAGTACTACGGGACAGCCTAATGAAAAACTGTTTTTT.